Reported below is one TCR beta chain. Its matching antigen is unknown. These data come from a study of graft-versus-host responses after intestinal transplantation. Across the study: Anti-thymocyte globulin served as induction for all recipients, who then took tacrolimus and steroids for roughly 3 years. Study-wide findings and caveats: Early post-transplant declines in HvG were associated with peak levels of circulating GvH clones. GvH clones turned up in recipient marrow; some had shown up first in ileum or blood.

Sequencing was performed with immunoSEQ multiplex PCR; in TCRdb, only in-frame clones are kept and a portion is missing. The sample lists 1,700 or so clones; 85% to 95% were seen once. The germline V and J ends were trimmed by 5 bases and 4 bases, with 5 bases remaining between them. CDR3 length: 11 amino acids. Germline CDR1 SEHNR, CDR2 FQNEAQ (reference sequence). The chain joins TRBV7-9 to TRBJ1-2, with unresolved D. The sample in question was PBMCs, obtained 16 days after intestinal transplant. This clonotype was sampled from a human patient who received an intestinal transplant, so some T cells may come from the graft donor. The CDR3 DNA follows: TGTGCCAGCAGCCGAGCCTATGGCTACACCTTC. Encoded protein: CASSRAYGYTF.